The 28 T cell receptor beta chains reported below all come from one sample, sequenced in a study of vaccination and CD4 T cells after COVID-19. Sample treatment: approximately 9-day PBMC culture with coronavirus spike peptide pools or control peptides (ViraFEST assay). The Oncomine TCR Beta short-read assay was applied to DNA of cultured CD4+ T cells. TCRdb re-analysed the PCR reads in MiXCR, keeping a single row per CDR3 protein. The sample has 9,000 to 10,000 distinct CDR3 sequences; over 65% are singletons. The antigens these receptors bind are not known. The source material was CD4+ T cells from blood, cultured in vitro. All receptors come from a human donor who had recovered from COVID-19.

V usage is TRBV4-2 and J usage is TRBJ2-7; D call uncertain. CDR1 is LGHNA and CDR2 is YNFKEQ in the germline V gene. This CDR3 has 14 amino acids. Between the trimmed V and J ends, which lost 0 bases and 0 bases, there was a span of 6 bases. The CDR3 DNA follows: TGTGCCAGCAGCCAAGATTGGTCCTCCTACGAGCAGTACTTC. Its translation is CASSQDWSSYEQYF.

With respect to this clonotype: At one boundary the junction diverges from the germline segment, which might be a read error. V usage is TRBV7-9 and J usage is TRBJ2-7; no clear D. CDR1 and CDR2 (germline): SEHNR, FQNEAQ (reference sequence). The CDR3 is 13 amino acids. This CDR3 reads CASSLGGRSPLHF. The CDR3 DNA sequence: TGTGCCAGCAGCTTAGGAGGACGATCCCCACTTCACTTC.

The chain has TRBV9 and TRBJ2-3, with TRBD2 identical over 11 bases. CDR1 is SGDLS, CDR2 YYNGEE, per germline. The CDR3 runs 15 residues. Trimming removed 2 bases from V and 5 bases from J; junction bases left unmatched: 4. The CDR3 nucleotides read TGTGCCAGCAGCGTTTTAACTAGCGGGGGAGATACGCAGTATTTT. Its translation: CASSVLTSGGDTQYF.

The chain is built from TRBV19 and TRBJ2-6; 8 bases align to TRBD1. From germline, CDR1 is LNHDA and CDR2 SQIVND (reference sequence). This CDR3 contains 16 residues. The V gene end was trimmed by 5 bases and the J gene end by 2 bases; junction bases not matched to a gene: 5. CDR3 nucleotides: TGTGCCAGTAGTCCCCGGACAGGGACTGGGGCCAACGTCCTGACTTTC. Protein: CASSPRTGTGANVLTF.

Of note for this clonotype: Germline is not matched at one junction end, which may reflect a read error. V gene TRBV6-5 combines with J gene TRBJ1-5; 9 nucleotides match TRBD1. The CDR3 is 19 residues long. Germline values: CDR1 MNHEY, CDR2 SVGAGI. CDR3 sequence: CASSYSGTGFLLGDQSQHF. CDR3 coding DNA: TGTGCCAGCAGTTACTCCGGGACAGGGTTCTTGCTAGGTGATCAGTCCCAGCATTTT.

The chain employs TRBV30 and TRBJ1-5; D is unclear. Trimming shortened V by 2 bases and J by 7 bases, and 21 bases separated the two germline ends. This CDR3 region has 16 residues. Germline V gene data show CDR1 as GTSNPN and CDR2 as SVGIG (reference sequence). The CDR3 region is CAWSQSGRAPGQPQHF. DNA of the CDR3: TGTGCCTGGAGTCAATCCGGACGGGCCCCAGGCCAGCCCCAGCATTTT. The full variable domain, completed using reference TRBV30 and TRBJ1-5, is SQTIHQWPATLVQPVGSPLSLECTVEGTSNPNLYWYRQAAGRGLQLLFYSVGIGQISSEVPQNLSASRPQDRQFILSSKKLLLSDSGFYLCAWSQSGRAPGQPQHFGDGTRLSIL.

The V call is TRBV30, the J call TRBJ1-2; D unclear. The CDR3 runs 11 residues. Trimming removed 5 bases from V and 8 bases from J, with 12 bases in between. CDR1 and CDR2 from the germline V gene are GTSNPN and SVGIG (reference sequence). The DNA of the CDR3 is TGTGCCTGGTCGTGGGAAGGAGGCTACACCTTC. Translation gives CAWSWEGGYTF.

The chain employs TRBV6-4 and TRBJ2-1, with 7 bases that match TRBD1. The germline V gene encodes CDR1 MRHNA and CDR2 SNTAGT. The V segment lost 3 bases and the J segment 0 bases; nucleotides outside the gene matches: 2. The CDR3 is 15 amino acids. CDR3 in DNA: TGTGCCAGCAGTGAAGGGGACAGCTCCTACAATGAGCAGTTCTTC. Translating gives CASSEGDSSYNEQFF.

The chain combines TRBV18 with TRBJ1-1; D perhaps matches TRBD1 (6 bases). V gave up 2 bases and J gave up 3 bases, with 22 bases separating them. CDR3 length equals 18 residues. CDR1 is KGHSH, CDR2 LQKENI, per germline. The CDR3 is CASSPTPTKGGSYTEAFF. CDR3 coding DNA: TGTGCCAGCTCACCAACGCCGACTAAAGGGGGGTCTTACACTGAAGCTTTCTTT.

V usage is TRBV6-4 and J usage is TRBJ1-2; 9 bases fit TRBD1. V dropped 6 bases and J dropped 6; count of bases not matched to a gene: 8. There are 14 residues in the CDR3. Germline V CDR1 and CDR2: MRHNA, SNTAGT. The CDR3 DNA sequence: TGTGCCAGCAGCCCCGGACAGGGGAATCATGGCTACACCTTC. This sequence encodes CASSPGQGNHGYTF.

The chain has TRBV20-1 and TRBJ2-7, with a weak D call TRBD1 (6 bases). The length of the CDR3 is 12 residues. V was pared by 8 bases and J by 1 base, with 12 bases between. The germline CDR1 and CDR2 sequences are DFQATT and SNEGSKA (reference sequence). CDR3 nucleotides: TGCAGTAGTGGCAGGGGATCCTACGAGCAGTACTTC. This encodes CSSGRGSYEQYF.

This sequence joins TRBV5-3 and TRBJ1-2; the D gene is possibly TRBD1 (6 bases). TRBV5-3 qualifies as an ORF whose function is uncertain. Trimming stripped 0 bases from V and 2 bases from J, with 14 bases between. This CDR3 comprises 16 residues. CDR3 sequence (DNA): TGTGCCAGAAGCTTGGCCCCCCCTACAGGGAACTATGGCTACACCTTC. Its translation is CARSLAPPTGNYGYTF.

This chain uses TRBV18 with TRBJ1-5; 9 nucleotides line up with TRBD1. CDR3 length equals 15 residues. J was trimmed by 7 bases and V by 3 bases; bases with no gene match: 7. Germline loops: CDR1 KGHSH, CDR2 LQKENI. In nucleotides, the CDR3 is TGTGCCAGCTCACCGGGACAGGGAGCAAACCAGCCCCAGCATTTT. Its translation is CASSPGQGANQPQHF.

The chain is built from TRBV25-1 and TRBJ1-2; unclear D gene. The V gene's germline CDR1 is MGHDK and CDR2 SYGVNS. V lost 3 bases, J lost 6 bases, and 14 bases lay in between. This CDR3 has 14 residues. CDR3 bases: TGTGCCAGCAGTGAGGAATTGACCGGAGATGGCTACACCTTC. Its protein is CASSEELTGDGYTF.

J is TRBJ1-5 and V is TRBV7-9; TRBD1 agrees at 7 bases. Trimming cost V 2 bases and J 8 bases; bases outside gene matches: 9. Germline CDR1 reads SEHNR; CDR2 reads FQNEAQ (reference sequence). The CDR3 has 15 amino acids. In nucleotides, the CDR3 is TGTGCCAGCAGCTTATGGGACAGTCGGTCCGAGCCCCAGCATTTT. Translated: CASSLWDSRSEPQHF. The complete variable domain, with remaining parts taken from reference TRBV7-9 and TRBJ1-5, reads DTGVSQNPRHKITKRGQNVTFRCDPISEHNRLYWYRQTLGQGPEFLTYFQNEAQLEKSRLLSDRFSAERPKGSFSTLEIQRTEQGDSAMYLCASSLWDSRSEPQHFGDGTRLSIL.

This clonotype was counted between two and nine times. The gene calls are TRBV2 and TRBJ1-1, with D uncertain. The CDR3 runs to 13 residues. Trimming took off 4 bases at V and 3 bases at J, with 9 bases between the two ends. Germline CDR1 and CDR2: SNHLY and FYNNEI. The CDR3 spells CASSARSYTEAFF. The CDR3 DNA is TGTGCCAGCAGTGCACGTTCGTACACTGAAGCTTTCTTT.

This clonotype was observed a few times. CDR3 DNA sequence: TGTGCCAGCAGCTTAGTACTAGGAGGGGGGGGAACCCAGTACTTC. It encodes CASSLVLGGGGTQYF. This chain joins TRBV7-2 and TRBJ2-5, with D perhaps matching TRBD2 (7 bases). Per germline, CDR1 SGHTA and CDR2 FQGNSA. Trimming removed 1 base from V and 8 bases from J, with 17 bases in between. CDR3 size: 15 residues.

This clonotype was seen more than once but under ten times. The gene calls are TRBV6-5 and TRBJ1-5; D unresolved. The CDR3 extends over 15 amino acids. Per the germline V gene, CDR1 is MNHEY and CDR2 is SVGAGI. With 2 bases removed from V and 4 bases from J, the gap between germline ends came to 12 bases. The CDR3 DNA follows: TGTGCCAGCAGTTACGTGAGTAACAGAAATCAGCCCCAGCATTTT. Protein sequence: CASSYVSNRNQPQHF.

The chain links TRBV4-2 to TRBJ2-2; tentative D call: TRBD1 (5 bases). The length of the CDR3 is 15 residues. CDR1 LGHNA and CDR2 YNFKEQ come from the germline V gene. Between the trimmed V and J ends, which lost 4 bases and 3 bases, there was a span of 12 bases. The CDR3 here is CASSLLGADTGELFF. The CDR3 bases are TGTGCCAGCAGCCTACTTGGGGCGGACACCGGGGAGCTGTTTTTT.

This rearrangement joins TRBV20-1 to TRBJ1-2; 8 positions agree with TRBD1. V gave up 0 bases and J gave up 8 bases; unmatched junction bases: 8. There are 14 residues in the CDR3. CDR1 is DFQATT, CDR2 SNEGSKA, per germline (reference sequence). The CDR3 DNA reads as TGCAGTGCTAGAGATTATAGGGGACAGGCGGGCTACACCTTC. Its protein is CSARDYRGQAGYTF.

The genes are TRBV19 and TRBJ1-2; D unclear. This CDR3 contains 16 residues. The V gene's germline CDR1 is LNHDA and CDR2 SQIVND (reference sequence). Trimming took off 5 bases at V and 5 bases at J, with 21 bases between the two ends. For the CDR3, the DNA is TGTGCCAGTAGTTCATCCTCGTTACGGACTACTTATGGCTACACCTTC. As protein: CASSSSSLRTTYGYTF. Using reference TRBV19 and TRBJ1-2 for the parts outside the CDR3, the full variable domain is DGGITQSPKYLFRKEGQNVTLSCEQNLNHDAMYWYRQDPGQGLRLIYYSQIVNDFQKGDIAEGYSVSREKKESFPLTVTSAQKNPTAFYLCASSSSSLRTTYGYTFGSGTRLTVV.

This clonotype was found a few times. This chain connects TRBV24-1 to TRBJ2-3, with no clear D. Germline lookup yields CDR1 KGHDR and CDR2 SFDVKD. The V end lost 3 bases, the J end lost 5 bases, and 8 bases lay between the germline ends. This CDR3 spans 13 amino acids. CDR3 in amino acids: CATSDQALDTQYF. CDR3 nucleotide sequence: TGTGCCACCAGTGATCAGGCTCTAGATACGCAGTATTTT.

The V call is TRBV11-1, the J call TRBJ1-6; D remains unclear. The CDR3 has 16 amino acids. In germline, CDR1 is SGHAT, CDR2 FQDESV (reference sequence). Trimming stripped 6 bases from V and 6 bases from J, with 18 bases between. The CDR3 nucleotides are TGTGCCAGCAGATTCAACGCGGGGAATAGTAATTCACCCCTCCACTTT. This translates into CASRFNAGNSNSPLHF.

This sequence joins TRBV6-1 and TRBJ2-7; D is unclear. CDR3 length: 14 amino acids. Germline-derived CDR1 and CDR2 are MNHNS and SASEGT. Trimming left V 4 bases short and J 3 bases short, with 13 bases between. The CDR3 loop reads CASSGLERYYEQYF. In nucleotides, the CDR3 is TGTGCCAGCAGTGGACTCGAGAGGTACTACGAGCAGTACTTC.

A few counts support this clonotype. V is TRBV6-2 or TRBV6-3 and J is TRBJ2-7; D gene ambiguous. Germline V CDR1 and CDR2: MNHEY, SVGEGT. The V and J ends lost 6 bases and 3 bases respectively, with 15 bases between them. CDR3 length: 14 amino acids. The CDR3 protein is CASRPWATVYEQYF. The DNA for the CDR3 is TGTGCCAGCAGGCCATGGGCGACCGTCTACGAGCAGTACTTC.

The chain links TRBV11-2 to TRBJ1-6; D is unresolved. Trimming stripped 5 bases from V and 0 bases from J, with 5 bases between. The germline V gene encodes CDR1 SGHAT and CDR2 FQNNGV. This CDR3 spans 14 amino acids. This CDR3 reads CASSIFSYNSPLHF. CDR3 nucleotides: TGTGCCAGCAGCATTTTCTCCTATAATTCACCCCTCCACTTT.

The gene calls are TRBV21-1 and TRBJ1-2. TRBV21-1 is designated a pseudogene. The CDR3 runs to 19 residues. The CDR3 here is CASSKQPSGRRVLDYGYTF. CDR3 coding DNA: TGTGCCAGCAGCAAACAGCCCTCGGGGCGGAGGGTCCTCGACTATGGCTACACCTTC.

This clonotype was detected only once. This rearrangement joins TRBV6-1 to TRBJ2-2, with 10 nucleotides matching TRBD1. Germline values: CDR1 MNHNS, CDR2 SASEGT. The CDR3 runs to 14 residues. V gave up 6 bases and J gave up 6 bases; unmatched junction bases: 4. The CDR3 spells CASRPGTGAGELFF. CDR3 sequence (DNA): TGTGCCAGCAGGCCCGGGACAGGGGCCGGGGAGCTGTTTTTT.